This T cell receptor beta chain was profiled in a study of blood T cells in healthy people across ages. Through a sample-barcoded 5' primer and a J-beta primer mix, a second PCR was run for about 7 to 12 cycles. MiXCR was run by TCRdb on the 5' RACE reads, yielding one entry per CDR3 protein. Among roughly 800,000 distinct CDR3 sequences listed, 20% to 30% were seen once. The CDR3 extends over 17 amino acids. The germline CDR1 and CDR2 sequences are SEHNR and FQNEAQ (reference sequence). This sample also belongs to another study, concerning T cells of mothers and their children.

The specimen sequenced was blood. The rearrangement joins TRBV7-9 to TRBJ2-5, with D perhaps matching TRBD1 (6 bases). The better agreement between TRBJ2-7 and the DNA end casts doubt on the J call. The TCR sequence derives from a boy aged 10-17 years in good health. DNA of the CDR3: TGTGCCAGCAGCCCAGGTGCACGAGGGACACAGGGCTACGAGCAGTACTTC. The encoded protein is CASSPGARGTQGYEQYF.